The 32 T cell receptor beta chains reported below all come from one sample, sequenced in a study of early T cells in non-severe SARS-CoV-2 infection (dated by TCRdb to the early 2020s). Library prep was done by 5' RACE. TCRdb lists the instrument as NextSeq 500. The public sequencing data were trimmed at Q25 with fastp and processed into clonotypes with MiXCR by TCRdb, which kept only in-frame beta chains. Records with the same CDR3 protein are collapsed into one entry carrying the most frequent genes and DNA. This sample gives about 71,000 distinct CDR3 sequences in total; approximately 13% of them show up just once. Over 13% of the sample rests with the top ten. Sequencing was carried out using whole blood. The source is an adult who was a healthcare worker with PCR-confirmed SARS-CoV-2 infection or an uninfected control (not recorded which).

This chain links TRBV5-6 with TRBJ1-2; no definite D call. V lost 4 bases and J 7 bases, leaving 17 bases between the germline ends. The CDR3 spans 14 residues. CDR1 and CDR2 (germline): SGHDT, YYEEEE. CDR3 DNA sequence: TGTGCCAGCAGCCCCTCGAACGTTGGGTTTGGCTACACCTTC. It is translated as CASSPSNVGFGYTF.

The V and J genes are TRBV7-2 and TRBJ2-7; perhaps TRBD1 as D (6 bases). Trimming cost V 1 base and J 2 bases, with 12 bases left between them. The CDR3 spans 15 residues. Germline loops: CDR1 SGHTA, CDR2 FQGNSA. The DNA for the CDR3 is TGTGCCAGCAGCTTAGTCTGGGGGCCCACCTACGAGCAGTACTTC. This sequence encodes CASSLVWGPTYEQYF. The full variable domain, with the rest looked up from reference TRBV7-2 and TRBJ2-7, is GAGVSQSPSNKVTEKGKDVELRCDPISGHTALYWYRQSLGQGLEFLIYFQGNSAPDKSGLPSDRFSAERTGGSVSTLTIQRTQQEDSAVYLCASSLVWGPTYEQYFGPGTRLTVT.

The chain is built from TRBV7-8 and TRBJ2-7; D is undetermined. The CDR3 runs to 15 residues. Germline values: CDR1 SGHVS, CDR2 FQNEAQ. V was trimmed by 1 base and J by 0 bases, leaving 10 bases between them. The DNA of the CDR3 is TGTGCCAGCAGCTTAGGGCGCCGGAGCTCCTACGAGCAGTACTTC. Translating it yields CASSLGRRSSYEQYF.

This sequence joins TRBV3-1 and TRBJ1-4; D not resolved. CDR3 length: 15 amino acids. The germline V gene has CDR1 LGHDT and CDR2 YNNKEL (reference sequence). V was cut by 4 bases and J by 12 bases, with 21 bases left in between. This chain's CDR3 is CASSPRTWTAGQLFF. The CDR3 coding sequence is TGTGCCAGCAGCCCCCGAACATGGACCGCCGGGCAACTGTTTTTT.

This clonotype came up many times. The genes are TRBV20-1 and TRBJ1-6, with TRBD1 matching over 8 bases. The germline V gene encodes CDR1 DFQATT and CDR2 SNEGSKA (reference sequence). The CDR3 extends over 13 amino acids. Unmatched junction bases numbered 4, after V lost 3 bases and J lost 9 bases. CDR3 region: CSARVDRASPLHF. The CDR3 DNA follows: TGCAGTGCTAGGGTGGACAGGGCTTCACCCCTCCACTTT.

The chain carries TRBV9 and TRBJ1-6, with D hard to call. With 3 bases removed from V and 7 bases from J, the gap between germline ends came to 8 bases. Germline assignment: CDR1 SGDLS and CDR2 YYNGEE. The CDR3 has 13 amino acids. The CDR3, as DNA: TGTGCCAGCAGCGAGTCTTTAAATTCACCCCTCCACTTT. Translating it yields CASSESLNSPLHF. The full variable domain, with the rest looked up from reference TRBV9 and TRBJ1-6, is DSGVTQTPKHLITATGQRVTLRCSPRSGDLSVYWYQQSLDQGLQFLIQYYNGEERAKGNILERFSAQQFPDLHSELNLSSLELGDSALYFCASSESLNSPLHFGNGTRLTVT.

This clonotype was observed at least ten times. For the CDR3, the DNA is TGTGCCAGCAGCCCAACACAAGCCCTCAATCAGCCCCAGCATTTT. Translating gives CASSPTQALNQPQHF. V usage is TRBV11-2 and J usage is TRBJ1-5; D remains unclear. Germline CDR1 reads SGHAT; CDR2 reads FQNNGV. The V and J ends lost 5 bases and 3 bases respectively, with 14 bases between them. The CDR3 is 15 residues long.

The rearrangement joins TRBV29-1 to TRBJ2-5; D is unclear. V shed 6 bases and J shed 0 bases, with 8 bases lying between them. CDR3 size: 12 residues. Germline V CDR1 and CDR2: SQVTM, ANQGSEA. CDR3 loop: CSVETYQETQYF. As DNA, the CDR3 is TGCAGCGTGGAAACTTACCAAGAGACCCAGTACTTC. Full variable domain (rest looked up from reference TRBV29-1 and TRBJ2-5): SAVISQKPSRDICQRGTSLTIQCQVDSQVTMMFWYRQQPGQSLTLIATANQGSEATYESGFVIDKFPISRPNLTFSTLTVSNMSPEDSSIYLCSVETYQETQYFGPGTRLLVL.

The chain is built from TRBV7-2 and TRBJ1-3; D perhaps matches TRBD1 (6 bases). CDR3 size: 15 residues. Germline V gene data show CDR1 as SGHTA and CDR2 as FQGNSA. Trimming left V 5 bases short and J 2 bases short, with 13 bases between. The CDR3 loop is CASSLVGGAGNTIYF. The CDR3 nucleotides are TGTGCCAGCAGCCTCGTAGGGGGGGCTGGAAACACCATATATTTT.

This clonotype was observed many times. The chain uses TRBV29-1 and TRBJ1-1; 7 bases match TRBD1. Unmatched junction bases numbered 9, after V lost 3 bases and J lost 5 bases. Germline assignment: CDR1 SQVTM and CDR2 ANQGSEA. The CDR3 runs 14 residues. In nucleotides, the CDR3 is TGCAGCGTTGAGCCCAGGGCAGGGGGGACTGAAGCTTTCTTT. Amino acids: CSVEPRAGGTEAFF.

The sample holds many counts of this clonotype. The chain links TRBV4-2 to TRBJ1-2; D may be TRBD1 (5 bases). Trimming shortened V by 4 bases and J by 4 bases, and 10 bases separated the two germline ends. From germline, CDR1 is LGHNA and CDR2 YNFKEQ. The CDR3 contains 13 residues. In DNA, the CDR3 is TGTGCCAGCAGCCCGGGACGGACCTATGGCTACACCTTC. Its protein is CASSPGRTYGYTF.

This clonotype was observed a handful of times. The CDR3 region has the DNA TGTGCCAGCAGCCCGGACAGGAGATATGGCTACACCTTC. Residues: CASSPDRRYGYTF. The rearrangement uses TRBV11-2 and TRBJ1-2; 7 bases line up with TRBD1. The length of the CDR3 is 13 residues. The germline CDR1 and CDR2 sequences are SGHAT and FQNNGV. The ends lost 5 bases at V and 5 bases at J; junction bases unmatched: 5.

This clonotype was found many times. The chain has TRBV6-4 and TRBJ1-1, with D possibly being TRBD1 (6 bases). V was cut by 6 bases and J by 7 bases, with 18 bases left in between. CDR1 is MRHNA and CDR2 is SNTAGT in the germline V gene. The CDR3 contains 14 residues. For the CDR3, the DNA is TGTGCCAGCAGACCAGGGGAAGGGAGTAGTGAAGCTTTCTTT. It is translated as CASRPGEGSSEAFF.

This clonotype showed up just a few times. The chain couples TRBV12-3 or TRBV12-4 to TRBJ1-6; D not certain. This CDR3 is built from 13 residues. Trimming shortened V by 3 bases and J by 7 bases, and 7 bases separated the two germline ends. CDR3 region: CASSFSANSPLHF. The CDR3 DNA follows: TGTGCCAGCAGTTTCTCGGCGAATTCACCCCTCCACTTT.

This clonotype has a count of ten or more. The chain joins TRBV7-2 to TRBJ1-1; D unclear. Germline CDR1 SGHTA, CDR2 FQGNSA. V dropped 1 base and J dropped 11 bases, with 11 bases sitting between them. CDR3 length: 12 amino acids. The CDR3: CASSLDGPRAFF. CDR3 bases: TGTGCCAGCAGCTTAGATGGGCCGCGGGCTTTCTTT.

This clonotype was observed many times. This chain uses TRBV6-1 with TRBJ1-6; D is ambiguous. Germline CDR1 MNHNS, CDR2 SASEGT. The CDR3 length is 14 residues. The V gene lost 1 base and the J gene lost 7 bases, with 8 bases spanning the gap. CDR3 protein: CASSEVRGNSPLHF. CDR3 DNA sequence: TGTGCCAGCAGTGAAGTACGAGGAAATTCACCCCTCCACTTT.

The chain is built from TRBV20-1 and TRBJ2-3, with 8 bases that match TRBD2. Germline-derived CDR1 and CDR2 are DFQATT and SNEGSKA (reference sequence). The CDR3 runs to 15 residues. J lost 1 base, V lost 5 bases, and 8 bases had no gene match. The CDR3 is CSAARGSGGTDTQYF. CDR3 nucleotides: TGCAGTGCTGCTCGCGGTAGCGGGGGCACAGATACGCAGTATTTT.

This clonotype has more than one count but fewer than ten. This rearrangement joins TRBV5-4 to TRBJ2-3; D remains unclear. The CDR3 has 16 residues. V was shortened by 4 bases and J by 2 bases, with 17 bases between the two germline ends. CDR1 and CDR2 (germline): SGHNT, YYREEE (reference sequence). This CDR3 is CASSPSDLPLTDTQYF. DNA for the CDR3: TGTGCCAGCAGCCCCTCCGACTTGCCGCTCACAGATACGCAGTATTTT.

This clonotype was seen ten or more times. The chain combines TRBV6-1 with TRBJ2-7; 10 nucleotides line up with TRBD1. The germline CDR1 and CDR2 sequences are MNHNS and SASEGT. Trimming took 11 bases from V and 1 from J; bases not matched to a gene: 11. CDR3 length: 15 amino acids. CDR3 DNA: TGTGCCTCAAGCCGGGACAGGGGCCAGTCCTACGAGCAGTACTTC. As protein: CASSRDRGQSYEQYF.

A note on this clonotype: One junction end does not reproduce the germline sequence, and a read error may be involved. The chain employs TRBV7-6 and TRBJ2-1; the match to TRBD2 covers 10 bases. Germline V gene sequence: CDR1 SGHVS, CDR2 FNYEAQ. This CDR3 has 16 amino acids. The CDR3 DNA sequence: TGTGTCAGCAGCCAGGGACTAGCGACCGCCTACAATGAGCAGTTCTTC. It is translated as CVSSQGLATAYNEQFF. Variable domain in full (rest from reference TRBV7-6 and TRBJ2-1): GAGVSQSPRYKVTKRGQDVALRCDPISGHVSLYWYRQALGQGPEFLTYFNYEAQQDKSGLPNDRFSAERPEGSISTLTIQRTEQRDSAMYRCVSSQGLATAYNEQFFGPGTRLTVL.

This clonotype was seen a few times. The chain couples TRBV6-2 or TRBV6-3 to TRBJ2-2, with D unclear. The CDR3 has 13 residues. Germline values: CDR1 MNHEY, CDR2 SVGEGT. Trimming pared 2 bases from V and 5 bases from J, leaving 6 bases between. The CDR3 reads CASSYTRTGELFF. As DNA, the CDR3 is TGTGCCAGCAGTTACACCCGAACCGGGGAGCTGTTTTTT.

This clonotype was seen repeatedly, ten times or more. This chain links TRBV5-4 with TRBJ2-3; the D is unclear. Germline V lookup: CDR1 SGHNT, CDR2 YYREEE (reference sequence). V lost 0 bases and J lost 5, with 16 bases in between. The CDR3 consists of 16 residues. CDR3 sequence reads: CASSLALARAVDTQYF. For the CDR3, the DNA is TGTGCCAGCAGCTTGGCGTTAGCTCGAGCTGTAGATACGCAGTATTTT.

This clonotype was observed at least ten times. The genes are TRBV20-1 and TRBJ2-1; 8 nucleotides agree with TRBD2. The CDR3 has 13 residues. V was pared by 5 bases and J by 8 bases, with 8 bases of the junction left unmatched. The germline CDR1 and CDR2 sequences are DFQATT and SNEGSKA (reference sequence). The CDR3: CSAPRTSIYEQFF. The CDR3 nucleotides read TGCAGTGCTCCCCGGACTAGCATCTATGAGCAGTTCTTC.

V gene TRBV29-1 combines with J gene TRBJ1-1; 9 bases are a match to TRBD1. This CDR3 comprises 12 residues. Looked up from germline, CDR1 is SQVTM and CDR2 is ANQGSEA. Trimming removed 8 bases from V and 6 bases from J; junction bases left unmatched: 7. The CDR3 protein is CSTSGTGSEAFF. In DNA form, the CDR3 reads TGCAGCACATCAGGGACAGGGTCTGAAGCTTTCTTT.

There are a few counts of this clonotype. J is TRBJ1-1 and V is TRBV5-1; D is ambiguous. The CDR3 has 14 residues. V was clipped by 6 bases and J by 2 bases, with 14 bases between them. Germline loops: CDR1 SGHRS, CDR2 YFSETQ. CDR3 region: CASKEALGNTEAFF. The CDR3, as DNA: TGCGCCAGCAAGGAGGCTTTGGGTAACACTGAAGCTTTCTTT.

This clonotype was seen more than once but under ten times. This chain links TRBV29-1 with TRBJ1-1, with TRBD1 as a possible D gene (6 bases). The CDR3 is 13 residues long. CDR1 is SQVTM, CDR2 ANQGSEA, per germline. Trimming shortened V by 7 bases and J by 4 bases, and 16 bases separated the two germline ends. CDR3: CSEYRARGTEAFF. CDR3 sequence (DNA): TGCAGCGAATACAGGGCCAGAGGCACTGAAGCTTTCTTT.

In its sample, this clonotype was seen a few times. The chain uses TRBV28 and TRBJ2-2, with D possibly TRBD2 on 6 matching bases. Germline CDR1 and CDR2: MDHEN and SYDVKM. The V and J ends lost 6 bases and 4 bases respectively, with 30 bases between them. This CDR3 is built from 20 residues. The CDR3 region is CASSRIAIAAGLRSTGELFF. CDR3 DNA sequence: TGTGCCAGCAGCCGTATTGCCATTGCCGCGGGACTCAGAAGCACCGGGGAGCTGTTTTTT.

There are a few counts of this clonotype. The CDR3 protein is CASSQETGREAFF. The CDR3 bases are TGCGCCAGCAGCCAAGAAACAGGCAGGGAAGCTTTCTTT. The rearrangement links TRBV4-1 to TRBJ1-1; a weak D match, TRBD1 (5 bases). Germline V gene lookup returns CDR1 MGHRA and CDR2 YSYEKL. Trimming left V 0 bases short and J 8 bases short, with 10 bases between. This CDR3 is built from 13 residues.

This clonotype was detected ten times or more. The junction and the germline gene differ at one end; a read error may be behind it. The V call is TRBV7-8, the J call TRBJ2-1; no definite D call. The CDR3 covers 13 residues. CDR1 is SGHVS and CDR2 is FQNEAQ in the germline V gene. The chain's CDR3 is CASSLGARTNPVF. CDR3 bases: TGTGCCAGCAGCTTAGGGGCTAGAACTAATCCAGTCTTC.

This clonotype was counted ten times or more. The chain carries TRBV7-8 and TRBJ1-4, with D perhaps matching TRBD1 (5 bases). From germline, CDR1 is SGHVS and CDR2 FQNEAQ. The CDR3 extends over 15 amino acids. Trimming cost V 4 bases and J 4 bases, with 13 bases left between them. CDR3 nucleotides: TGTGCCAGCAGCTCCGCCGGGGGGGGTAATGAAAAACTGTTTTTT. Translating gives CASSSAGGGNEKLFF.

This clonotype was recorded a few times. The rearrangement uses TRBV11-2 and TRBJ2-3, with 8 bases aligning to TRBD2. This CDR3 is built from 22 residues. The V and J ends lost 5 bases and 1 base, in that order; junction bases with no gene match: 26. Looked up from germline, CDR1 is SGHAT and CDR2 is FQNNGV. CDR3 DNA: TGTGCCAGCAGCCACGGACTAGCTTTAGCGGAGGGACGAGAGGCCTGCACAGATACGCAGTATTTT. Translating it yields CASSHGLALAEGREACTDTQYF.

This rearrangement joins TRBV20-1 to TRBJ2-3; no definite D call. Trimming took off 0 bases at V and 3 bases at J, with 19 bases between the two ends. CDR1 and CDR2 (germline): DFQATT, SNEGSKA (reference sequence). This CDR3 is built from 17 residues. CDR3 sequence (DNA): TGCAGTGCTAGAGATTCAGGCGGCGGCTTGGCGACAGATACGCAGTATTTT. Its protein is CSARDSGGGLATDTQYF.